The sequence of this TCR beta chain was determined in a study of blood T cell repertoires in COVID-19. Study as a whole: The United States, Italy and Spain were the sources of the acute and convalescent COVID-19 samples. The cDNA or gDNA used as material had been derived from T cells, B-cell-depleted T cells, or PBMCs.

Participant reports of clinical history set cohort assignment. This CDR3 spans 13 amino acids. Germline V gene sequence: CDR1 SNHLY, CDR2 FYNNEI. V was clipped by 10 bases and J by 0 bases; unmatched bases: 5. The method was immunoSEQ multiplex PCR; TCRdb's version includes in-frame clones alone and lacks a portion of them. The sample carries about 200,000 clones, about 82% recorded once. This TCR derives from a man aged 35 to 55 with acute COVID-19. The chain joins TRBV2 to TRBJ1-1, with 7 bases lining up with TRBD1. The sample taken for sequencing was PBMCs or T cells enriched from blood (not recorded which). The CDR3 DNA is TGTGCCACCATCGGACAGGTGAACACTGAAGCTTTCTTT. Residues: CATIGQVNTEAFF.